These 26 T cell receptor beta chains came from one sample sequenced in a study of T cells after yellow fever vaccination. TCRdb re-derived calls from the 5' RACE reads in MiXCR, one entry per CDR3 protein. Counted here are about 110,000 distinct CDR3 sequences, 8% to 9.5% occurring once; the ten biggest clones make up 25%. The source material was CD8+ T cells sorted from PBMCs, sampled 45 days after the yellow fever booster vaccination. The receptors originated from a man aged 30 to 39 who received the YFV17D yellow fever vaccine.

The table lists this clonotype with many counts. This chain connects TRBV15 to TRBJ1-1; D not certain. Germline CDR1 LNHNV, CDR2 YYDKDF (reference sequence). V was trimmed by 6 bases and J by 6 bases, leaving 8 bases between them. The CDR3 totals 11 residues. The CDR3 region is CATSGEAEAFF. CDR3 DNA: TGTGCCACCAGTGGAGAGGCTGAAGCTTTCTTT.

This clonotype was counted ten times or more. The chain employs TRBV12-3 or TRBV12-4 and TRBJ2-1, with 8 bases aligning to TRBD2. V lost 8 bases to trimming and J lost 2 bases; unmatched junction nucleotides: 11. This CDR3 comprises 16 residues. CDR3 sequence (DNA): TGTGCCAGCGCCCCAACGGCGGGAGGCGCCTACAATGAGCAGTTCTTC. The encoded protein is CASAPTAGGAYNEQFF.

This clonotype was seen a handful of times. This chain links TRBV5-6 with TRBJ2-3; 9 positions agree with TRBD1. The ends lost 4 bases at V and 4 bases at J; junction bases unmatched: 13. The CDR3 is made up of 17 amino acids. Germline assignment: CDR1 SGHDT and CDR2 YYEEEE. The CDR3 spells CASSLEVGTGLPDTQYF. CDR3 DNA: TGTGCCAGCAGCCTAGAGGTGGGGACAGGGCTCCCAGATACGCAGTATTTT. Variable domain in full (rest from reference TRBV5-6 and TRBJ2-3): DAGVTQSPTHLIKTRGQQVTLRCSPKSGHDTVSWYQQALGQGPQFIFQYYEEEERQRGNFPDRFSGHQFPNYSSELNVNALLLGDSALYLCASSLEVGTGLPDTQYFGPGTRLTVL.

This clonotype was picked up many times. The CDR3 DNA follows: TGTGCCAGCAGTTTACTCGGGGGCCCTGAGCAGTTCTTC. Translated: CASSLLGGPEQFF. The V and J genes are TRBV27 and TRBJ2-1; D possibly uses TRBD1 or TRBD2 (6 bases each). Germline V gene lookup returns CDR1 MNHEY and CDR2 SMNVEV (reference sequence). The CDR3 is made up of 13 amino acids. V was shortened by 2 bases and J by 9 bases, with 11 bases between the two germline ends.

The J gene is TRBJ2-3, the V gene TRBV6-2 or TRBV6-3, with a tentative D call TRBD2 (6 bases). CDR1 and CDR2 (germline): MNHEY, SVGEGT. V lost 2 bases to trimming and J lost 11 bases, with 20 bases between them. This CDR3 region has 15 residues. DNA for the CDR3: TGTGCCAGCAGTTACCTGGACTACTCCGCCGTGGAGCAGTATTTT. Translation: CASSYLDYSAVEQYF.

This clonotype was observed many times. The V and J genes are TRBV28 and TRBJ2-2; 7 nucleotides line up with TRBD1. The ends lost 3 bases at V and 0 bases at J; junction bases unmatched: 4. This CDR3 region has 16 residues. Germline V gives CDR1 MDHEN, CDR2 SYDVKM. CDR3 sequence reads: CASSFQGQTNTGELFF. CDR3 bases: TGTGCCAGCAGTTTTCAGGGACAGACGAACACCGGGGAGCTGTTTTTT.

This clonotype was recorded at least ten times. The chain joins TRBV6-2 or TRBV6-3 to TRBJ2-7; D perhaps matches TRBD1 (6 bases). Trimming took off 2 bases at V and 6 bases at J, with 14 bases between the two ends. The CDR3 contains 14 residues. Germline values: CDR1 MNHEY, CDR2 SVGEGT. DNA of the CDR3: TGTGCCAGCAGTTACGGGCTGGACAGCGGCGAGCAGTACTTC. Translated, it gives CASSYGLDSGEQYF.

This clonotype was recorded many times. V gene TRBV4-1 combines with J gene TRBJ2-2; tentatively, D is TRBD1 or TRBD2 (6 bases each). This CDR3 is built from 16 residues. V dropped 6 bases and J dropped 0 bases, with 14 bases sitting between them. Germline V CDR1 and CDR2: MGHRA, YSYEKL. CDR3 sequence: CASRFWGASNTGELFF. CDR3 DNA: TGCGCCAGCAGATTCTGGGGGGCCTCGAACACCGGGGAGCTGTTTTTT.

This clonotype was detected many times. The DNA for the CDR3 is TGTGCCAGCAGCCCCCTAACTCATTTCACCGGGGAGCTGTTTTTT. It specifies CASSPLTHFTGELFF. This sequence joins TRBV27 and TRBJ2-2; D remains unclear. This CDR3 spans 15 amino acids. Germline values: CDR1 MNHEY, CDR2 SMNVEV (reference sequence). The ends were cut back, 6 bases at V and 4 bases at J, with 15 bases in the middle.

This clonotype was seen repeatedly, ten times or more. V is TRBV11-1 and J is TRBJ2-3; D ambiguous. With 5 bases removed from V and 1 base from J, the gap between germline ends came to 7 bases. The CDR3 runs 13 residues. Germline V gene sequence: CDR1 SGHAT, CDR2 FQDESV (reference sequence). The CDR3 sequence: CASSLAGTDTQYF. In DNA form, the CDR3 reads TGTGCCAGCAGCCTCGCGGGCACAGATACGCAGTATTTT.

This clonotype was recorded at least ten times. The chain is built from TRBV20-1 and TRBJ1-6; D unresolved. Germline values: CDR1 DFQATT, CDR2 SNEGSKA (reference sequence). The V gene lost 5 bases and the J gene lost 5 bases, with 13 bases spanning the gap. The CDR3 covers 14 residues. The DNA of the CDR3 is TGCAGTGCTTACGTCTTTTTGGATAATTCACCCCTCCACTTT. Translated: CSAYVFLDNSPLHF.

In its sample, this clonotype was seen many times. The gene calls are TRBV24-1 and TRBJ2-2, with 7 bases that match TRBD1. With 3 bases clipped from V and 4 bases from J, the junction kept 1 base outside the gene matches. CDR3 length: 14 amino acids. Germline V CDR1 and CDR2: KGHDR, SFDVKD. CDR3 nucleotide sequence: TGTGCCACCAGTGATAGGGACAGCACCGGGGAGCTGTTTTTT. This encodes CATSDRDSTGELFF.

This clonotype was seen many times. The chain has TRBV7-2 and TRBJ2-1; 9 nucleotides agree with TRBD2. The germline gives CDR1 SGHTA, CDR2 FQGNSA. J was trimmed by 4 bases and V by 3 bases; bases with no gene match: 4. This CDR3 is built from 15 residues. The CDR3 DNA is TGTGCCAGCAGCTTGTCTGCGGGAGGGTACAATGAGCAGTTCTTC. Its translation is CASSLSAGGYNEQFF.

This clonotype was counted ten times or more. The CDR3, as DNA: TGTGCCAGCAGTCTCGGGACAGGGTTGGCACCCCTCCACTTT. Translating gives CASSLGTGLAPLHF. The chain combines TRBV12-3 or TRBV12-4 with TRBJ1-6; 9 nucleotides line up with TRBD1. The V gene end was trimmed by 5 bases and the J gene end by 11 bases; junction bases not matched to a gene: 7. The CDR3 sequence is 14 residues long.

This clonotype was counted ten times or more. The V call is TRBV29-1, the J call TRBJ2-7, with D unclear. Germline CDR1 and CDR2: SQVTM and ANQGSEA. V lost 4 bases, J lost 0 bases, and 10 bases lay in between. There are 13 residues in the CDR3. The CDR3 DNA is TGCAGCGTTGGGGCCGTGAGCTCCTACGAGCAGTACTTC. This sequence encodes CSVGAVSSYEQYF.

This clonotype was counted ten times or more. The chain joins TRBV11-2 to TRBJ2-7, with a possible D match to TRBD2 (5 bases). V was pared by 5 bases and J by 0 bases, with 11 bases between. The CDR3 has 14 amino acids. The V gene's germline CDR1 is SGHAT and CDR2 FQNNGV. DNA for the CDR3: TGTGCCAGCAGCACCCCAGGAGGCTCCTACGAGCAGTACTTC. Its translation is CASSTPGGSYEQYF.

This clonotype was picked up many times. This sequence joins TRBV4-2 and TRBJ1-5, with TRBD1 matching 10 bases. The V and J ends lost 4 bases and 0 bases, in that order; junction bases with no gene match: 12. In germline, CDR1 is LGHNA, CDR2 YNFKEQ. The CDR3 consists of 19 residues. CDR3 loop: CASSLYSGTGVDSNQPQHF. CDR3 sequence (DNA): TGTGCCAGCAGCCTATACTCCGGGACAGGGGTCGATAGCAATCAGCCCCAGCATTTT.

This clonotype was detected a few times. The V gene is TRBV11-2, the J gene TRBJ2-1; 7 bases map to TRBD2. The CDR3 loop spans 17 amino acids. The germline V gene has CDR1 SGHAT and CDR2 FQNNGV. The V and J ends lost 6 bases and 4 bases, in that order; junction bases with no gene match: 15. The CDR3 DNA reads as TGTGCCAGCAGTTCGCACCCCCCAGCGGGACTTTACAATGAGCAGTTCTTC. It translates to CASSSHPPAGLYNEQFF.

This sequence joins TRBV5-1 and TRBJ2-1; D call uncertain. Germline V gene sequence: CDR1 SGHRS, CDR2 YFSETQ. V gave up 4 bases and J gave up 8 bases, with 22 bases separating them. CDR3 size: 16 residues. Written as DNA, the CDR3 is TGCGCCAGCAGCCCCCTCGGGCGGCCCATTTTAGATGAGCAGTTCTTC. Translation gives CASSPLGRPILDEQFF.

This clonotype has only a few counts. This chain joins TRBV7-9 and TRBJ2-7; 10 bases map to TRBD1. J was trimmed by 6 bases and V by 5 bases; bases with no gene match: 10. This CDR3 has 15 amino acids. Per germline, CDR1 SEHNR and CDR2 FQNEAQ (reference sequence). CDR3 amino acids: CASSASRDRGAEQYF. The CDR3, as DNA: TGTGCCAGCAGCGCGAGCCGGGACAGGGGCGCCGAGCAGTACTTC.

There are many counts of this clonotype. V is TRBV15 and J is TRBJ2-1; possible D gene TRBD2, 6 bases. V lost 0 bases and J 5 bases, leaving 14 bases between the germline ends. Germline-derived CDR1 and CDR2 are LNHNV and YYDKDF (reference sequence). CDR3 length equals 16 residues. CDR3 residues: CATSRDRDGGDNEQFF. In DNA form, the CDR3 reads TGTGCCACCAGCAGAGATCGGGACGGAGGGGACAATGAGCAGTTCTTC.

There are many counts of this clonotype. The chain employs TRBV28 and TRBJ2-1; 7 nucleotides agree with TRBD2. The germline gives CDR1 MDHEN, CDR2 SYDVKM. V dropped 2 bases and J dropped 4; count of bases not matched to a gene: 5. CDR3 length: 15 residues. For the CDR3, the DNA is TGTGCCAGCAGTTTACCGCGGGAGATTTACAATGAGCAGTTCTTC. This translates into CASSLPREIYNEQFF.

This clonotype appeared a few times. The CDR3 region has the DNA TGTGCCAGCAGCTTTGGACACCCGGTGGATGGCTACACCTTC. Encoded protein: CASSFGHPVDGYTF. This chain connects TRBV7-9 to TRBJ1-2; TRBD1 is a possible D gene (5 bases). The germline gives CDR1 SEHNR, CDR2 FQNEAQ (reference sequence). Trimming took off 3 bases at V and 6 bases at J, with 14 bases between the two ends. The CDR3 has 14 residues.

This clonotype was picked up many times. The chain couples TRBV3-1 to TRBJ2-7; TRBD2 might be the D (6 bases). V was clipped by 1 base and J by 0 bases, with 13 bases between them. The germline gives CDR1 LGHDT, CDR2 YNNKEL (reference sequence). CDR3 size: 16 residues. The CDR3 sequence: CASSQVGTGSSYEQYF. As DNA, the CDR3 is TGTGCCAGCAGCCAAGTAGGGACTGGCAGCTCCTACGAGCAGTACTTC.

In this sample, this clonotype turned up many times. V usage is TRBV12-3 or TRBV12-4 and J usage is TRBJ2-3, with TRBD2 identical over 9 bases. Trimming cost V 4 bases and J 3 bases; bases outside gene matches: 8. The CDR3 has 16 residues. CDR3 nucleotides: TGTGCCAGCAGTTATTATAGCGGGGGACAAACAGATACGCAGTATTTT. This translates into CASSYYSGGQTDTQYF.

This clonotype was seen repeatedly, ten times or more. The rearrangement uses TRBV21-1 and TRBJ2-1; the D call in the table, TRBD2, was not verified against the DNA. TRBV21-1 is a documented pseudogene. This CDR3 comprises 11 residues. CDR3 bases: TGTGCCAGCAGTCGCCGGGGGAGGAAGTTCTTC. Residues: CASSRRGRKFF.